This T cell receptor (beta chain) was profiled in a study of blood T cells in healthy people across ages. With 0 bases removed from V and 4 bases from J, the gap between germline ends came to 16 bases. From germline, CDR1 is SGHDN and CDR2 FVKESK. CDR3 length: 17 residues. A second 7 to 11 cycle PCR used barcoded and J-beta primers. TCRdb recomputed calls from the 5' RACE reads with MiXCR, one row per CDR3 protein. The sample consists of fewer than 2 million distinct CDR3 sequences, about two fifths of them appearing once. The receptor comes from a human donor in good health. The rearrangement uses TRBV14 and TRBJ1-5; tentative D call: TRBD1 (6 bases). The sequenced sample was blood. The CDR3 reads CASSQDLGGGGNQPQHF. The CDR3 coding sequence is TGTGCCAGCAGCCAAGATCTAGGGGGAGGTGGAAATCAGCCCCAGCATTTT.